Below are 28 T cell receptor beta chains sequenced from a single sample in a study of blood T cells in healthy people across ages. For the second PCR, which ran for roughly 7 to 11 cycles, a sample-barcoded 5' primer and a J-beta primer mix were used. TCRdb recomputed calls from the 5' RACE reads with MiXCR, one row per CDR3 protein. The table records roughly 790,000 distinct CDR3 sequences, 40% to 45% of them present only once. Sequenced: blood. These receptors were obtained from a woman aged 55-70 years in good health.

This chain connects TRBV12-5 to TRBJ2-1; D may be TRBD1 (8 bases). This CDR3 has 15 residues. V was pared by 3 bases and J by 6 bases, with 15 bases between. Germline CDR1 and CDR2: LGHNT and FRNRAP. This CDR3 reads CASGFGQGGVNEQFF. The CDR3 coding sequence is TGTGCTAGTGGTTTCGGACAGGGAGGGGTCAATGAGCAGTTCTTC.

The chain has TRBV12-3 or TRBV12-4 and TRBJ2-1, with D perhaps TRBD1 or TRBD2 (6 bases each). Trimming took 6 bases from V and 5 from J, leaving 14 bases between them. This CDR3 contains 14 residues. In DNA, the CDR3 is TGTGCCAGCAGCCCCTCGGGGGCCAACAATGAGCAGTTCTTC. This gives the protein CASSPSGANNEQFF.

For the CDR3, the DNA is TGTGCCAGCAGCTCCTGGGGGGCGGGACAGGGAAGCTCAGATACGCAGTATTTT. Protein product: CASSSWGAGQGSSDTQYF. The chain combines TRBV7-9 with TRBJ2-3, with 9 positions matching TRBD1. Trimming cost V 4 bases and J 4 bases; bases outside gene matches: 15. Germline V gene sequence: CDR1 SEHNR, CDR2 FQNEAQ (reference sequence). CDR3 length: 18 residues.

The chain joins TRBV6-6 to TRBJ2-7; the match to TRBD1 covers 8 bases. The CDR3 length is 17 residues. V dropped 5 bases and J dropped 0; count of bases not matched to a gene: 12. Per germline, CDR1 MNHNY and CDR2 SVGAGI (reference sequence). CDR3 DNA: TGTGCCAGCAGTCCCGGGACAGGCCGCAGGAGCTCCTACGAGCAGTACTTC. Its protein is CASSPGTGRRSSYEQYF.

This clonotype was counted only a few times. The V gene is TRBV7-2, the J gene TRBJ2-1; D uncertain. The CDR3 spans 16 residues. Germline CDR1 is SGHTA and CDR2 is FQGNSA. Trimming stripped 5 bases from V and 3 bases from J, with 17 bases between. The DNA of the CDR3 is TGTGCCAGCAGCCGACCGGAAGAGCGAGGCTACAATGAGCAGTTCTTC. This codes for CASSRPEERGYNEQFF.

This clonotype has a handful of counts. The chain couples TRBV11-2 to TRBJ2-1; D gene ambiguous. V lost 1 base and J 3 bases, leaving 13 bases between the germline ends. There are 16 residues in the CDR3. CDR1 SGHAT and CDR2 FQNNGV come from the germline V gene. The CDR3 coding sequence is TGTGCCAGCAGCTTAGTGACCGGCGGAGTCTACAATGAGCAGTTCTTC. Its translation is CASSLVTGGVYNEQFF.

The chain uses TRBV6-2 or TRBV6-3 and TRBJ1-4; maybe TRBD1 (6 bases). Germline lookup yields CDR1 MNHEY and CDR2 SVGEGT. This CDR3 is 14 amino acids long. V lost 6 bases and J 11 bases, leaving 19 bases between the germline ends. The CDR3 loop is CASSPATGPGKLFF. CDR3 coding DNA: TGTGCCAGCAGCCCCGCGACAGGCCCGGGGAAACTGTTTTTT.

The chain employs TRBV29-1 and TRBJ1-4; D unclear. V lost 7 bases and J 6 bases, leaving 12 bases between the germline ends. Germline V gene sequence: CDR1 SQVTM, CDR2 ANQGSEA. This CDR3 region has 12 residues. The CDR3 DNA sequence: TGCAGCGCTGTAAACCTTTATGAAAAACTGTTTTTT. This translates into CSAVNLYEKLFF.

This clonotype was seen only a few times. V is TRBV12-3 or TRBV12-4 and J is TRBJ2-7; D ambiguous. CDR3 size: 14 residues. Trimming removed 4 bases from V and 6 bases from J, with 16 bases in between. The CDR3, as DNA: TGTGCCAGCAGTTCACGAGCTTCTTTGACCGAGCAGTACTTC. Its protein product is CASSSRASLTEQYF.

The chain uses TRBV7-8 and TRBJ1-1; tentatively, D is TRBD1 (6 bases). The ends were cut back, 3 bases at V and 1 base at J, with 12 bases in the middle. Looked up from germline, CDR1 is SGHVS and CDR2 is FQNEAQ. The CDR3 totals 15 residues. DNA of the CDR3: TGTGCCAGCAGCTTGGACAGTAAGGGGAACACTGAAGCTTTCTTT. Encoded protein: CASSLDSKGNTEAFF.

The V call is TRBV20-1, the J call TRBJ2-1; 10 bases align to TRBD2. The germline CDR1 and CDR2 sequences are DFQATT and SNEGSKA (reference sequence). The CDR3 spans 14 residues. Unmatched junction bases numbered 8, after V lost 6 bases and J lost 6 bases. CDR3 amino acids: CSANLAGATNEQFF. The DNA of the CDR3 is TGCAGTGCGAACCTAGCGGGGGCAACCAATGAGCAGTTCTTC.

This rearrangement joins TRBV6-1 to TRBJ2-2; D remains ambiguous. CDR3 length: 15 residues. Looked up from germline, CDR1 is MNHNS and CDR2 is SASEGT. Trimming pared 10 bases from V and 4 bases from J, leaving 19 bases between. CDR3 sequence (DNA): TGTGCCACCAAACCCTATGACAAATTCACCGGGGAGCTGTTTTTT. It encodes CATKPYDKFTGELFF.

CDR3 region: CASRTEGDEQFF. DNA for the CDR3: TGTGCCAGCAGGACAGAAGGGGATGAGCAGTTCTTC. This chain uses TRBV12-3 or TRBV12-4 with TRBJ2-1; the D gene is possibly TRBD1 (5 bases). This CDR3 is 12 amino acids long. The germline V and J ends were trimmed by 6 bases and 8 bases, with 11 bases remaining between them.

This clonotype has just a few counts. The chain couples TRBV28 to TRBJ2-7; unclear D gene. This CDR3 has 11 amino acids. The ends were cut back, 6 bases at V and 3 bases at J, with 6 bases in the middle. Looked up from germline, CDR1 is MDHEN and CDR2 is SYDVKM. The CDR3 region is CASRGFYEQYF. In DNA form, the CDR3 reads TGTGCCAGCAGAGGGTTCTACGAGCAGTACTTC.

The chain links TRBV10-2 to TRBJ2-1; no reliable D call. The ends were cut back, 3 bases at V and 8 bases at J, with 17 bases in the middle. The CDR3 runs 15 residues. CDR1 WSHSY and CDR2 SAAADI come from the germline V gene. The CDR3 DNA sequence: TGCGCCAGCAGTGACCCGGGCCAACAAGGCGATGAGCAGTTCTTC. This encodes CASSDPGQQGDEQFF.

This rearrangement joins TRBV5-5 to TRBJ1-3; 8 bases match TRBD1. V trimming: 4 bases; J trimming: 2 bases; junction bases outside the gene matches: 8. This CDR3 spans 16 amino acids. CDR1 and CDR2 from the germline V gene are SGHKS and YYEKEE (reference sequence). The CDR3 here is CASSRTGSYPGNTIYF. The CDR3 DNA sequence: TGTGCCAGCAGCAGGACAGGGTCCTACCCTGGAAACACCATATATTTT.

This chain links TRBV6-5 with TRBJ2-1; D possibly corresponds to TRBD1 (6 bases). V dropped 5 bases and J dropped 15 bases, with 20 bases sitting between them. Germline V gives CDR1 MNHEY, CDR2 SVGAGI. The CDR3 covers 13 residues. Written as DNA, the CDR3 is TGTGCCAGCAGTACCTCCCTGGTGGGGGCGCCGTTCTTC. Protein sequence: CASSTSLVGAPFF.

This chain connects TRBV7-2 to TRBJ2-5; 9 positions agree with TRBD2. This CDR3 contains 17 residues. Germline lookup yields CDR1 SGHTA and CDR2 FQGNSA. Trimming cost V 4 bases and J 5 bases; bases outside gene matches: 14. The CDR3 coding sequence is TGTGCCAGCAGCTCATCGTCGTCGCGGGGGGGCCCTGAGACCCAGTACTTC. Protein product: CASSSSSSRGGPETQYF.

This sequence joins TRBV11-2 and TRBJ2-5, with 7 bases that match TRBD2. CDR1 is SGHAT and CDR2 is FQNNGV in the germline V gene. J lost 5 bases, V lost 6 bases, and 9 bases had no gene match. The CDR3 runs 14 residues. CDR3 bases: TGTGCCAGCAGTTTGAACGGGGGGAAGGAGACCCAGTACTTC. Protein sequence: CASSLNGGKETQYF.

V usage is TRBV7-2 and J usage is TRBJ1-2; tentatively, D is TRBD1 (5 bases). The V end lost 2 bases, the J end lost 4 bases, and 11 bases lay between the germline ends. Germline CDR1 is SGHTA and CDR2 is FQGNSA. The CDR3 consists of 14 residues. The CDR3 DNA is TGTGCCAGCAGCTTAATAGGGGCCGCCTATGGCTACACCTTC. It yields the protein CASSLIGAAYGYTF.

There are a few counts of this clonotype. The V call is TRBV7-3, the J call TRBJ2-3; perhaps TRBD2 as D (6 bases). CDR3 length equals 15 residues. Germline lookup yields CDR1 SGHTA and CDR2 FQGTGA. Trimming pared 2 bases from V and 2 bases from J, leaving 11 bases between. CDR3 DNA sequence: TGTGCCAGCAGCTTAGGGAGGAGTGTCACAGATACGCAGTATTTT. Protein: CASSLGRSVTDTQYF.

The rearrangement uses TRBV10-3 and TRBJ2-1; 8 bases are a match to TRBD1. This CDR3 is built from 13 residues. Trimming took 9 bases from V and 8 from J; bases not matched to a gene: 9. CDR1 and CDR2 from the germline V gene are ENHRY and SYGVKD. The CDR3 region has the DNA TGTGCCATGACGGACAGGGCAGGGGATGAGCAGTTCTTC. It is translated as CAMTDRAGDEQFF.

This clonotype was counted at least ten times. This chain joins TRBV29-1 and TRBJ2-1; 7 bases line up with TRBD2. The CDR3 has 13 residues. In germline, CDR1 is SQVTM, CDR2 ANQGSEA. Trimming at V came to 7 bases and at J to 7 bases, leaving 10 bases not matched to a gene. The CDR3 coding sequence is TGCAGCGCCAAAGGACTAGTTCATAATGAGCAGTTCTTC. Translating it yields CSAKGLVHNEQFF.

The sample holds a few counts of this clonotype. The chain's CDR3 is CAIMGGSTDTQYF. The DNA of the CDR3 is TGTGCCATCATGGGGGGGAGCACAGATACGCAGTATTTT. The chain is built from TRBV10-3 and TRBJ2-3; 7 bases align to TRBD2. Losses at the gene ends were 7 bases for V and 0 bases for J; bases not matched to a gene: 1. Germline V gene lookup returns CDR1 ENHRY and CDR2 SYGVKD. The CDR3 covers 13 residues.

V and J are TRBV7-2 and TRBJ1-1, with TRBD1 as a possible D gene (5 bases). CDR1 is SGHTA and CDR2 is FQGNSA in the germline V gene. The CDR3 extends over 15 amino acids. Trimming took off 1 base at V and 6 bases at J, with 15 bases between the two ends. The CDR3 here is CASSLGGSGKAEAFF. In DNA, the CDR3 is TGTGCCAGCAGCTTAGGGGGGTCAGGGAAGGCTGAAGCTTTCTTT.

This clonotype has ten or more counts. The CDR3 sequence is CSVDKGGETQYF. Here the CDR3 DNA reads TGCAGCGTTGATAAGGGTGGAGAGACCCAGTACTTC. The rearrangement links TRBV29-1 to TRBJ2-5, with no clear D. V lost 3 bases and J lost 4, with 9 bases in between. CDR1 and CDR2 from the germline V gene are SQVTM and ANQGSEA. This CDR3 has 12 amino acids.

The chain links TRBV20-1 to TRBJ2-1; D gene ambiguous. Trimming cost V 6 bases and J 11 bases, with 11 bases left between them. Germline V CDR1 and CDR2: DFQATT, SNEGSKA (reference sequence). The length of the CDR3 is 10 residues. The CDR3 DNA reads as TGCAGTGCAATACCTCGCCAGCAGTTCTTC. Amino acids: CSAIPRQQFF.

V gene TRBV19 combines with J gene TRBJ2-7; D uncertain. Trimming removed 2 bases at V and 5 bases at J, with 10 bases between. CDR3 length: 13 residues. Germline V gene sequence: CDR1 LNHDA, CDR2 SQIVND (reference sequence). The CDR3: CASSIMMVDEQYF. The CDR3 coding sequence is TGTGCCAGTAGTATAATGATGGTCGACGAGCAGTACTTC.